These 26 T cell receptor beta chains share one sample of origin, sequenced in a study of blood T cell repertoires in COVID-19. Generated by immunoSEQ multiplex PCR, the TCRdb table keeps only in-frame clones and is missing some. The table lists roughly 340,000 clones, approximately 90% of them singletons. Sequenced input: peripheral blood. The receptors originated from a woman younger than 30 who had recovered from COVID-19.

The chain employs TRBV5-1 and TRBJ2-2; possible D gene TRBD2, 5 bases. With 5 bases removed from V and 7 bases from J, the gap between germline ends came to 12 bases. CDR3 size: 13 residues. Germline-derived CDR1 and CDR2 are SGHRS and YFSETQ. CDR3 coding DNA: TGCGCCAGCAGGATTAGAACTAGCGGGGAGCTGTTTTTT. Translation gives CASRIRTSGELFF.

The chain joins TRBV21-1 to TRBJ2-1; the DNA was not used to check the table's D call, TRBD2. TRBV21-1 is tagged as a pseudogene. The CDR3 runs to 16 residues. DNA for the CDR3: TGTGCCAGCAGCAAAGGTGGAGGACCCTCGGGCAATGAGCAGTTCTTC. Protein: CASSKGGGPSGNEQFF.

The chain joins TRBV9 to TRBJ2-4; 12 bases are a match to TRBD2. V was clipped by 2 bases and J by 3 bases; unmatched bases: 15. Germline V gene data show CDR1 as SGDLS and CDR2 as YYNGEE. The CDR3 length is 20 residues. CDR3 sequence: CASSVPDLAGGQWYKNIQYF. The CDR3 DNA sequence: TGTGCCAGCAGCGTGCCCGATCTAGCGGGAGGGCAATGGTACAAAAACATTCAGTACTTC.

This clone was seen just once. Here the CDR3 reads CASNPGLVRGDEQFF. For the CDR3, the DNA is TGTGCCAGCAATCCGGGACTAGTTCGAGGAGATGAGCAGTTCTTC. The V call is TRBV3-1 (or the pseudogene TRBV3-2), the J call TRBJ2-1, with TRBD2 matching 8 bases. Trimming took 7 bases from V and 8 from J; bases not matched to a gene: 13. The CDR3 is 15 residues long. Germline V gene sequence: CDR1 LGHDT, CDR2 YNNKEL (reference sequence).

The rearrangement uses TRBV5-1 and TRBJ1-1; D unresolved. The length of the CDR3 is 14 residues. CDR1 and CDR2 (germline): SGHRS, YFSETQ. V lost 1 base and J 5 bases, leaving 12 bases between the germline ends. In DNA form, the CDR3 reads TGCGCCAGCAGCTTGAGTCACACGTGGACTGAAGCTTTCTTT. It yields the protein CASSLSHTWTEAFF.

The chain combines TRBV2 with TRBJ2-7; a possible D gene is TRBD2 (6 bases). CDR1 and CDR2 (germline): SNHLY, FYNNEI. Trimming cost V 4 bases and J 6 bases, with 10 bases left between them. The CDR3 totals 12 residues. CDR3 coding DNA: TGTGCCAGCAGTGTTGAGACTAGCGAGCAGTACGTC. Translation: CASSVETSEQYV.

The chain uses TRBV11-2 and TRBJ2-5; TRBD1 is a possible D gene (5 bases). The ends were cut back, 4 bases at V and 4 bases at J, with 10 bases in the middle. Germline V lookup: CDR1 SGHAT, CDR2 FQNNGV. The CDR3 extends over 13 amino acids. CDR3 sequence (DNA): TGTGCCAGCAGCTATATAGGGGTAGAGACCCAGTACTTC. As protein: CASSYIGVETQYF.

This chain uses TRBV6-2 or TRBV6-3 with TRBJ2-2; tentatively, D is TRBD2 (5 bases). CDR1 is MNHEY and CDR2 is SVGEGT in the germline V gene. V was pared by 2 bases and J by 4 bases, with 8 bases between. The CDR3 sequence is 14 residues long. For the CDR3, the DNA is TGTGCCAGCAGTTACCGGGGAACCACCGGGGAGCTGTTTTTT. This translates into CASSYRGTTGELFF.

The chain combines TRBV5-8 with TRBJ2-5; D might be TRBD1 (5 bases). Per the germline V gene, CDR1 is SGHTS and CDR2 is YDEGEE. The CDR3 covers 13 residues. The V gene lost 7 bases and the J gene lost 6 bases, with 16 bases spanning the gap. In DNA form, the CDR3 reads TGTGCCAGCCGCCCATGGGGCATCCAGACCCAGTACTTC. Its protein is CASRPWGIQTQYF. Based on the CDR3 plus reference TRBV5-8 and TRBJ2-5, the full variable domain is EAGVTQSPTHLIKTRGQQATLRCSPISGHTSVYWYQQALGLGLQFLLWYDEGEERNRGNFPPRFSGRQFPNYSSELNVNALELEDSALYLCASRPWGIQTQYFGPGTRLLVL.

The V and J genes are TRBV6-1 and TRBJ1-1, with unresolved D. Germline CDR1 MNHNS, CDR2 SASEGT. V was trimmed by 4 bases and J by 3 bases, leaving 6 bases between them. The CDR3 spans 12 residues. CDR3 coding DNA: TGTGCCAGCAGTGGAGGGCACACTGAAGCTTTCTTT. Translated, it gives CASSGGHTEAFF.

The J gene is TRBJ2-7, the V gene TRBV18; 9 bases line up with TRBD2. The CDR3 has 18 residues. Germline CDR1 KGHSH, CDR2 LQKENI. The V and J ends lost 3 bases and 3 bases, in that order; junction bases with no gene match: 15. DNA for the CDR3: TGTGCCAGCTCACCTTTTCGAGCGGGAGGATTAACGTACTACGAGCAGTACGTC. Amino acids: CASSPFRAGGLTYYEQYV.

V gene TRBV4-1 combines with J gene TRBJ2-3, with 7 bases matching TRBD2. The junction had 7 bases not matched to a gene; V was cut back by 4 bases and J by 0 bases. From germline, CDR1 is MGHRA and CDR2 YSYEKL. The CDR3 extends over 16 amino acids. CDR3 sequence: CASSPQLGGSTDTQYF. For the CDR3, the DNA is TGCGCCAGCAGCCCACAATTGGGGGGGAGCACAGATACGCAGTATTTT.

In its sample, this clone was seen once. This chain connects TRBV7-2 to TRBJ2-3; D not resolved. The V gene lost 5 bases and the J gene lost 2 bases, with 5 bases spanning the gap. Per the germline V gene, CDR1 is SGHTA and CDR2 is FQGNSA. The CDR3 has 12 residues. This CDR3 is CASSQNTDTQYF. Here the CDR3 DNA reads TGTGCCAGCAGCCAAAACACAGATACGCAGTATTTT.

The chain carries TRBV5-8 and TRBJ2-7, with a weak D call TRBD2 (6 bases). Germline V gives CDR1 SGHTS, CDR2 YDEGEE. The ends were cut back, 4 bases at V and 0 bases at J, with 14 bases in the middle. CDR3 length: 15 amino acids. CDR3 nucleotides: TGTGCCAGCAGCGGAGGGACGGGGAGCTCCTACGAGCAGTACGTC. Translation: CASSGGTGSSYEQYV.

The rearrangement links TRBV30 to TRBJ2-1, with TRBD2 identical over 9 bases. J was trimmed by 0 bases and V by 3 bases; bases with no gene match: 6. The CDR3 extends over 16 amino acids. Germline-derived CDR1 and CDR2 are GTSNPN and SVGIG (reference sequence). CDR3 sequence: CAWRRTSASSYNEQFF. The CDR3, as DNA: TGTGCCTGGAGGAGGACTAGCGCTAGCTCCTACAATGAGCAGTTCTTC.

This rearrangement joins TRBV7-2 to TRBJ2-3, with D maybe TRBD2 (5 bases). Looked up from germline, CDR1 is SGHTA and CDR2 is FQGNSA. Trimming removed 9 bases from V and 1 base from J, with 17 bases in between. CDR3 length equals 15 residues. The CDR3 here is CASSVSAGRTDTQYF. The CDR3 DNA reads TGTGCCAGTAGTGTTTCTGCGGGCCGCACAGATACGCAGTATTTT.

This chain uses TRBV7-9 with TRBJ2-5; tentative D call: TRBD2 (5 bases). Germline V gene sequence: CDR1 SEHNR, CDR2 FQNEAQ (reference sequence). The CDR3 runs 17 residues. The V end lost 3 bases, the J end lost 2 bases, and 19 bases lay between the germline ends. The CDR3 bases are TGTGCCAGCAGCTTTACCTCTTCACGGGAACTACAAGAGACCCAGTACTTC. It translates to CASSFTSSRELQETQYF.

The chain recombines TRBV11-2 with TRBJ2-3; tentative D call: TRBD1 (6 bases). With 7 bases removed from V and 0 bases from J, the gap between germline ends came to 11 bases. The CDR3 contains 14 residues. CDR1 and CDR2 from the germline V gene are SGHAT and FQNNGV. CDR3 DNA: TGTGCCAGCAACCCGGGACACAGCACAGATACGCAGTATTTT. This gives the protein CASNPGHSTDTQYF.

The genes are TRBV19 and TRBJ1-2, with D unresolved. The germline CDR1 and CDR2 sequences are LNHDA and SQIVND (reference sequence). The CDR3 consists of 12 residues. V shed 10 bases and J shed 5 bases, with 14 bases lying between them. The chain's CDR3 is CATLRGGYGYTF. The CDR3 DNA sequence: TGTGCCACCCTACGGGGAGGATATGGCTACACCTTC.

This clone was counted once. This rearrangement joins TRBV29-1 to TRBJ2-5; TRBD1 agrees at 9 bases. V was clipped by 6 bases and J by 2 bases; unmatched bases: 7. Germline V gene sequence: CDR1 SQVTM, CDR2 ANQGSEA. The CDR3 consists of 14 residues. CDR3 loop: CSVRRDRVQETQYF. The DNA for the CDR3 is TGCAGCGTCCGCCGGGACAGGGTTCAAGAGACCCAGTACTTC.

The V gene is TRBV5-1, the J gene TRBJ2-3, with D unresolved. V dropped 0 bases and J dropped 4 bases, with 6 bases sitting between them. This CDR3 is 13 amino acids long. Germline V gives CDR1 SGHRS, CDR2 YFSETQ. This CDR3 reads CASSLVPADTQYF. The CDR3 DNA sequence: TGCGCCAGCAGCTTGGTTCCTGCAGATACGCAGTATTTT.

Points on this clone: The junction and the germline gene differ at one end; a read error may be behind it. This sample also contains other DNA sequences that code for the same CDR3. The chain combines TRBV2 with TRBJ1-4; no clear D. The V gene's germline CDR1 is SNHLY and CDR2 FYNNEI. The CDR3 covers 12 residues. The CDR3 loop reads CASGPVVEKLFF. The CDR3 region has the DNA TGTGCCAGCGGGCCAGTAGTAGAAAAATTGTTTTTT.

The J gene is TRBJ1-2, the V gene TRBV2, with 8 bases fitting TRBD1. CDR1 and CDR2 (germline): SNHLY, FYNNEI. V dropped 6 bases and J dropped 6; count of bases not matched to a gene: 9. The CDR3 has 14 amino acids. The CDR3 here is CASSLDRGDDGYTF. The CDR3 DNA is TGTGCCAGCAGCCTAGACAGGGGCGATGATGGCTACACCTTC.

This chain uses TRBV7-2 with TRBJ1-6; 10 bases fit TRBD1. CDR3 length: 16 amino acids. Trimming at V came to 5 bases and at J to 13 bases, leaving 14 bases not matched to a gene. Germline V lookup: CDR1 SGHTA, CDR2 FQGNSA. The DNA of the CDR3 is TGTGCCAGCAGCCAAGACAGGGGGCGCTTGAGTGGGCCCCTCCACTTT. The encoded protein is CASSQDRGRLSGPLHF.

V gene TRBV18 combines with J gene TRBJ2-1; a possible D gene is TRBD2 (6 bases). Germline-derived CDR1 and CDR2 are KGHSH and LQKENI. The CDR3 has 17 amino acids. V was cut by 0 bases and J by 4 bases, with 16 bases left in between. The CDR3 nucleotides are TGTGCCAGCTCACCACCCGGGGCGGGAAGCTATTACAATGAGCAGTTCTTC. Translated: CASSPPGAGSYYNEQFF.

The chain links TRBV10-2 to TRBJ2-7; possibly TRBD2 for D (6 bases). CDR3 length equals 16 residues. Between the trimmed V and J ends, which lost 2 bases and 0 bases, there was a span of 14 bases. Germline V lookup: CDR1 WSHSY, CDR2 SAAADI. The CDR3 coding sequence is TGCGCCAGCAGTGAGAGGAGGGGCCTTAGCTCCTACGAGCAGTACGTC. Encoded protein: CASSERRGLSSYEQYV.